This TCR beta chain was recorded in a study of blood T cell repertoires in COVID-19 (TCRdb year 2020). For context, the study as a whole: Samples covering the acute and convalescent phases of COVID-19 were provided by collaborators in the United States, Italy and Spain. Where available, HLA class I and class II types were taken from metadata supplied by the sample provider and were not determined by assay-based typing. Samples were obtained from the ongoing ImmuneRACE study (first 160 participants) and from 1,254 subjects provided by 6 global collaborators. A de-identified subject ID, COVID-19 status, age in years and sex were almost always included in the sample metadata. The repertoires were made available in a free public database intended to serve as a resource for research on the immune response to SARS-CoV-2. Deeply sampled blood TCRbeta repertoires from subjects exposed to, actively infected with, or recovered from COVID-19 were included in the dataset. The material from the prospective study consisted of cDNA or gDNA derived from T cells, B-cell-depleted T cells, or PBMCs. General conclusions and limits of the study: The quantity of clinical and demographic metadata differed by source and by participant and was supplied without curation.

Regarding this clone: This clone's antigen is unknown. There are no base qualities to consult, and no much larger clone falls within one base.

At one collaborating source in Seattle, patients were enrolled during active infection and were followed longitudinally through the course of disease. Whole blood was collected in K2EDTA tubes by collaborating institutions according to the institutions' own protocols. For TCRbeta analysis, collaborator samples were shipped as frozen whole blood, as isolated PBMCs, or as DNA extracted from either sample type. The immunoSEQ Assay, a bias-controlled multiplex PCR, was used to amplify TCRbeta CDR3 regions from genomic DNA. Processing in the source paper ran as follows. Nucleated cell counts per sample were estimated from amplification of reference gene primers within the assay. Sequence reads were collapsed and filtered to measure the absolute abundance of every unique TCRbeta CDR3 rearrangement. For each sample, productive Simpson clonality was calculated by taking the square root of Simpson's diversity index across productive rearrangements. TCRdb holds this immuneACCESS table with in-frame rearrangements only. Some clones are missing; in checked studies, unresolved V genes explain under half, and the rest has no known cause. The DNA gave D and trimming, while V, J and clone size come from that table. A total of some 270,000 clones appear in this sample, approximately 85% of them only once. The top ten constitute 0.85% to 0.9% of the sample.

From V the trimming removes 10 bases and from J it removes 5 bases, while the gene matches leave 13 bases of the junction unaccounted for. The CDR3 contains 15 residues, cysteine and phenylalanine counted. The retained sequence is limited to the CDR3, 45 bases, with the frame set at the first base. Per the germline V gene, ENHRY is the CDR1 and SYGVKD is the CDR2. The chain couples TRBV10-3 to TRBJ2-7; TRBD1 lines up with 11 middle nucleotides. The sequenced sample was peripheral blood. The receptor was derived from a human donor with COVID-19, enrolled during active disease. The donor label of this sample is uncertain. The sequenced DNA: TGTGCCACCTATTCCGGGACAGGGGGACTTCACGAGCAGTACTTC. Translation gives CATYSGTGGLHEQYF.